This T cell receptor (beta chain) stems from a study of blood T cells in healthy people across ages. Trimming stripped 0 bases from V and 1 base from J, with 13 bases between. Germline CDR1 reads DFQATT; CDR2 reads SNEGSKA (reference sequence). The CDR3 runs 17 residues. Healthy individuals of Caucasian origin from Russia, aged roughly 6 to 90, served as donors. General study points: Estimates based on one million T cells were treated as lower bounds. A roughly linear age-dependent decrease characterized TCR beta diversity per million T cells.

The second PCR ran roughly 6 to 11 cycles with a sample-barcoded 5' primer and J-beta primers. A template-switch adaptor with 12 random nucleotides tagged each cDNA molecule. One entry per CDR3 protein, called by TCRdb with MiXCR from the 5' RACE reads. Here the sample spans around 990,000 distinct CDR3 sequences, roughly two fifths being singletons. As for this clonotype: What it recognizes is unknown.

The chain couples TRBV20-1 to TRBJ1-6; D remains unclear. The receptor was derived from a man between 18 and 29 years old in good health. The specimen was blood. The CDR3 DNA follows: TGCAGTGCTAGAGATGCCCGCCGGAGTTCCTATAATTCACCCCTCCACTTT. As protein: CSARDARRSSYNSPLHF.